This T cell receptor (beta chain) is from a study of cytomegalovirus exposure and HLA in healthy donors. V was shortened by 2 bases and J by 7 bases, with 14 bases between the two germline ends. Germline CDR1 is MDHEN and CDR2 is SYDVKM. This CDR3 is built from 14 residues. A multiplex PCR was run with 60 Vbeta primers and 13 Jbeta primers. Some clones are missing from TCRdb's copy, which holds only in-frame ones; the method was immunoSEQ multiplex PCR. The sample lists about 150,000 clones; 70% to 90% were seen once. This sequence was found in a woman between 18 and 30 years old in good health and CMV-seronegative. The source material was PBMCs. The rearrangement uses TRBV28 and TRBJ1-2; TRBD1 might be the D (5 bases). As DNA, the CDR3 is TGTGCCAGCAGTTTAACAGGTCCCTTCCTTGGCTACACCTTC. Encoded protein: CASSLTGPFLGYTF.